The following is a T cell receptor (beta chain) sequence with its context. Antigen unknown. The protocol was immunoSEQ multiplex PCR, while the TCRdb copy is restricted to in-frame clones and leaves out a portion. The table records almost 85,000 clones, roughly 86% of them present only once. This entry is derived from a study of cytotoxic CD8 clonotypes in ibrutinib-treated CLL. The overall study: The group held 11 to 12 relapsed/refractory and around 15 treatment-naive patients, with roughly 17 IGHV unmutated. On average, each sample had some 260,000 productive templates and approximately 85,000 productive rearrangements. General study results and limits: Public clonotypes showed up rarely, and on treatment they shrank or held steady. Clonality showed a rise at ibrutinib response that reversed toward baseline at progression.

The sequence came from a human donor with chronic lymphocytic leukemia. The specimen was PBMCs, collected before ibrutinib treatment.

CDR3 in DNA: TGTGCCAGCAGCTCTTCTAGTATTGTTGGGGTTACTGAAGCTTTCTTT. This gives the protein CASSSSSIVGVTEAFF. This chain connects TRBV9 to TRBJ1-1, with D unresolved. The germline V and J ends were trimmed by 4 bases and 5 bases, with 21 bases remaining between them. In germline, CDR1 is SGDLS, CDR2 YYNGEE. This CDR3 is built from 16 residues.